This entry features one T cell receptor beta chain sequence. What antigen it recognizes has not been identified. No much larger clonotype is one base removed from it; base qualities were not supplied. The CDR3, cysteine through phenylalanine, is 14 amino acids long. Only CDR3 DNA remains: 42 bases, in frame from the first base. The V end loses 5 bases and the J end loses 6 bases, and a stretch of 15 bases separates them. According to the germline V gene, CDR1 reads SGHDT and CDR2 reads YYEEEE. The data belong to a study of blood T cell repertoires in COVID-19 (dated by TCRdb to about 2020). Context from the whole study: The collaborator samples originated in the United States, Italy and Spain and spanned the acute and convalescent phases of COVID-19. The prospective study material was composed of cDNA or gDNA derived from T cells, B-cell-depleted T cells, or PBMCs. The dataset comprised deeply sampled blood TCRbeta repertoires from subjects exposed to, actively infected with, or recovered from COVID-19. The repertoires were released in a freely available public database intended as a resource for research on the immune response to SARS-CoV-2. The samples were drawn from the first 160 participants of the ongoing ImmuneRACE study and from some 1,300 subjects provided by 6 global collaborators. Nearly every sample came with metadata listing a de-identified subject ID, COVID-19 status, age in years and sex. HLA class I and class II types, where available, came from metadata supplied by the sample provider rather than from assay-based typing.

Study-level results and caveats: The amount of clinical and demographic metadata varied by source and participant and was provided uncurated.

TCRbeta CDR3 regions were amplified from genomic DNA by means of the immunoSEQ Assay, a bias-controlled multiplex PCR. In the authors' own workflow: Within the assay, amplification of reference gene primers was used to estimate how many nucleated cells each sample contained. To quantify the absolute abundance of each unique TCRbeta CDR3 rearrangement, sequence reads were collapsed and filtered. For each sample, productive Simpson clonality was calculated as the square root of Simpson's diversity index across productive rearrangements. TCRdb's version of the immuneACCESS table is confined to in-frame rearrangements and falls short of the full clone set. An unresolved V gene accounts for under half of the shortfall where checked; the remainder is of unknown origin. The DNA gave D and trimming, while V, J and clone size come from that table. The sample data list approximately 470,000 clones, and roughly 85% of these were observed just once. The leading ten clones occupy approximately 2.9% of the sample.

Whole blood was collected in K2EDTA tubes by collaborating institutions according to the institutions' own protocols. Collaborator samples were shipped for TCRbeta analysis as frozen whole blood, isolated PBMCs, or DNA extracted from either sample type. Sequenced input: peripheral blood. This sequence was found in a human donor in a cohort sampled during active COVID-19. The chain was built from TRBV5-6 and TRBJ1-5, with TRBD1 perhaps the D gene, on 6 matching bases. The CDR3 in this case is CASRLRGGGQPQHF. The nucleotide sequence is TGTGCCAGCAGGTTGCGGGGGGGCGGTCAGCCCCAGCATTTT.